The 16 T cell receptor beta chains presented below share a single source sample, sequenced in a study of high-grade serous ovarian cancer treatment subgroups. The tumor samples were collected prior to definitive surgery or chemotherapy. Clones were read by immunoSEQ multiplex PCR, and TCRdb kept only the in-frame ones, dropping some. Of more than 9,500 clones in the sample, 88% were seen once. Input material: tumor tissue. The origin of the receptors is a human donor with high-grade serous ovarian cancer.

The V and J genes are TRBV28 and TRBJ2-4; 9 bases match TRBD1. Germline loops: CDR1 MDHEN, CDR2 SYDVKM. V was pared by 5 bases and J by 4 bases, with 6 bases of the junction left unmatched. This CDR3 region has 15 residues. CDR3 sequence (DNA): TGTGCCAGCAGTCCCCCTGGACAGGGGAAAAACATTCAGTACTTC. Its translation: CASSPPGQGKNIQYF.

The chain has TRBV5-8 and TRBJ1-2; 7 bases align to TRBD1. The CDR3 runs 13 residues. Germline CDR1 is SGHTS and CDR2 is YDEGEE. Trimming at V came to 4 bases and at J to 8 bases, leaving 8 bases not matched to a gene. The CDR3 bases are TGTGCCAGCAGCGAAAGGGGGCGCCGGGGCTACACCTTC. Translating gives CASSERGRRGYTF.

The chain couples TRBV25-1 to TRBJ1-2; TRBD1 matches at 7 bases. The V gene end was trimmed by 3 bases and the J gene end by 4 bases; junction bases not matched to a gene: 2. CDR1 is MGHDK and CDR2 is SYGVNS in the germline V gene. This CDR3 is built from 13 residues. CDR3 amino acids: CASSEGTVYGYTF. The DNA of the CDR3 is TGTGCCAGCAGTGAGGGGACAGTCTATGGCTACACCTTC.

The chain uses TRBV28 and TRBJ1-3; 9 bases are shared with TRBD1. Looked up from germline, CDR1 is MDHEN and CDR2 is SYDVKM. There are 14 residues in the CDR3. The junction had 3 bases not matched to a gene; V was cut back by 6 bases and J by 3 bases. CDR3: CASSEDRGGNTIYF. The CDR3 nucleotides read TGTGCCAGCAGCGAGGACAGGGGTGGAAACACCATATATTTT.

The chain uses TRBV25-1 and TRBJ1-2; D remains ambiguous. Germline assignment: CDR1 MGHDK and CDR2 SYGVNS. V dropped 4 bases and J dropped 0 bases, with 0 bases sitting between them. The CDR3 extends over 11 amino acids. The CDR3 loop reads CASSANYGYTF. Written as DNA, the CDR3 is TGTGCCAGCAGTGCTAACTATGGCTACACCTTC.

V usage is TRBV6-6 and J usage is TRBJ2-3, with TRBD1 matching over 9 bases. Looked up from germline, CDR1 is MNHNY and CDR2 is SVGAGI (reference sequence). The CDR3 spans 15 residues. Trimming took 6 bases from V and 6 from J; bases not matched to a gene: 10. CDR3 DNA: TGTGCCAGCAGGGGACGGACAGGGGTCGGGGATACGCAGTATTTT. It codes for CASRGRTGVGDTQYF.

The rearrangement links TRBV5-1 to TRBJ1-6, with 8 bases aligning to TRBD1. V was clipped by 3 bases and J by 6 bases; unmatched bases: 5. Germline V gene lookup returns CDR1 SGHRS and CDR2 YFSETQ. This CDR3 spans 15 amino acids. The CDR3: CASSSNRGINSPLHF. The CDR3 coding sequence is TGCGCCAGCAGCTCGAACAGGGGGATTAATTCACCCCTCCACTTT.

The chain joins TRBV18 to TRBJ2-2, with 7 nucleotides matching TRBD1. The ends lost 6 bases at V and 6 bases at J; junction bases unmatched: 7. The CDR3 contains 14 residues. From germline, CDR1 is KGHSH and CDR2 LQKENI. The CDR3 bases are TGTGCCAGCTCTCCGAACAGGGGAGCCGGGGAGCTGTTTTTT. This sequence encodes CASSPNRGAGELFF.

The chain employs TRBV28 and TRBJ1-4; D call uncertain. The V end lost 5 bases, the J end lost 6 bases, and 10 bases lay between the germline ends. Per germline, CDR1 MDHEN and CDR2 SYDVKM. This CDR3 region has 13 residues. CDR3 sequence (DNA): TGTGCCAGCAGTAAAGGGAGGGATGAAAAACTGTTTTTT. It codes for CASSKGRDEKLFF.

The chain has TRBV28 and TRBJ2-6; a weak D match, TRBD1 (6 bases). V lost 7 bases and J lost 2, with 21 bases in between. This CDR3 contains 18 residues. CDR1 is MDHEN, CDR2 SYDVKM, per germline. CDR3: CASTLSGVGAAGANVLTF. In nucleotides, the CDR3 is TGTGCCAGCACCCTATCTGGCGTGGGGGCCGCTGGGGCCAACGTCCTGACTTTC. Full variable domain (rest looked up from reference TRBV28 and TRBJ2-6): DVKVTQSSRYLVKRTGEKVFLECVQDMDHENMFWYRQDPGLGLRLIYFSYDVKMKEKGDIPEGYSVSREKKERFSLILESASTNQTSMYLCASTLSGVGAAGANVLTFGAGSRLTVL.

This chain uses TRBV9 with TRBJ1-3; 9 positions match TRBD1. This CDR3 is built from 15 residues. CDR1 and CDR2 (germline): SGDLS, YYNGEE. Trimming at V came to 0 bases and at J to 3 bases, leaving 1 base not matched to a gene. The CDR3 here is CASSVGTGDGNTIYF. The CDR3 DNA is TGTGCCAGCAGCGTAGGGACAGGGGATGGAAACACCATATATTTT.

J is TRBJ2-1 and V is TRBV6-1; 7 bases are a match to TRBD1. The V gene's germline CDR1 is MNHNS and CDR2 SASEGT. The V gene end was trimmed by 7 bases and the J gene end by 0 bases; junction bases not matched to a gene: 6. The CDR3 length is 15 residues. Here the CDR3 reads CASKRQGASYNEQFF. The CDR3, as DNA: TGTGCCAGCAAAAGACAGGGAGCCTCCTACAATGAGCAGTTCTTC.

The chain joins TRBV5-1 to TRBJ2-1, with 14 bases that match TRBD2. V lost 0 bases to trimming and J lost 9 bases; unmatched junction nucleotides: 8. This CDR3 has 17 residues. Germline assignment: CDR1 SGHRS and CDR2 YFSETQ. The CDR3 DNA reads TGCGCCAGCAGCTTGGGAGGGACTAGCGGGGGTGGTAGTGAGCAGTTCTTC. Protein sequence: CASSLGGTSGGGSEQFF.

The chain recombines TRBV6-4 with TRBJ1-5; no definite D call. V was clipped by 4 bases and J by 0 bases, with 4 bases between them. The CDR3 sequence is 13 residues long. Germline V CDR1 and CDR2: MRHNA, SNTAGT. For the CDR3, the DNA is TGTGCCAGCAGTGCTAGTAGCAATCAGCCCCAGCATTTT. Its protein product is CASSASSNQPQHF.

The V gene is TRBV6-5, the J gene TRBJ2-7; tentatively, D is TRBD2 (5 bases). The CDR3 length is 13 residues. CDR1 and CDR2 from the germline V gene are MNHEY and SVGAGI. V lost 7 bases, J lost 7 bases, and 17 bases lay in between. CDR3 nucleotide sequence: TGTGCCAGCACCCCCAACGGTCCGGGAGAGCAGTACTTC. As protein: CASTPNGPGEQYF.

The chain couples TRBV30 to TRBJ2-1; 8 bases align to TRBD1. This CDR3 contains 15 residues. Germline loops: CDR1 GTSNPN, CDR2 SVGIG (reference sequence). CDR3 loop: CAYRPGGAVFNEQFF. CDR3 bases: TGTGCGTATCGCCCAGGGGGCGCGGTTTTCAATGAGCAGTTCTTC.